These 29 T cell receptor beta chains were all obtained from the same sample, sequenced in a study of blood T cell repertoires in COVID-19. Measured with immunoSEQ multiplex PCR; TCRdb has only the in-frame clones, and not every one. The repertoire consists of about 62,000 clones, with 76% occurring once and the leading ten covering 5% to 7%. The sequencing input was peripheral blood. These receptor sequences come from a woman between 45 and 60 years old with active or convalescent COVID-19.

This chain connects TRBV12-2 to TRBJ2-1; the table assigns TRBD2, which was not confirmed against the DNA. TRBV12-2 is a listed pseudogene. The CDR3 sequence is 15 residues long. Here the CDR3 DNA reads TGTGCAAGTCGCTCCCCGGGACTAGTCATATGGGAGCAGTTCTTC. Translated: CASRSPGLVIWEQFF.

The genes are TRBV10-1 and TRBJ2-7, with a weak D call TRBD2 (5 bases). CDR3 length equals 14 residues. The V and J ends lost 2 bases and 0 bases respectively, with 8 bases between them. Germline V gives CDR1 WNHNN, CDR2 SYGVQD (reference sequence). CDR3 amino acids: CASSESGFSYEQYF. Here the CDR3 DNA reads TGCGCCAGCAGTGAGAGCGGTTTCTCCTACGAGCAGTACTTC.

This rearrangement joins TRBV21-1 to TRBJ2-5; no DNA check was done on the table's D call, TRBD1. TRBV21-1 is noted as a pseudogene. The CDR3 contains 16 residues. Here the CDR3 DNA reads TGTGCCAGCAGCAAAGCTTCCGGAACAGTCCAAGAGACCCAGTACTTC. Protein product: CASSKASGTVQETQYF.

J is TRBJ1-3 and V is TRBV18, with D hard to call. This CDR3 is built from 15 residues. Germline CDR1 and CDR2: KGHSH and LQKENI. Trimming cost V 5 bases and J 0 bases, with 11 bases left between them. The CDR3: CASSSQAISGNTIYF. CDR3 DNA: TGTGCCAGCTCATCTCAGGCCATCTCTGGAAACACCATATATTTT. The full variable domain, with the rest looked up from reference TRBV18 and TRBJ1-3, is NAGVMQNPRHLVRRRGQEARLRCSPMKGHSHVYWYRQLPEEGLKFMVYLQKENIIDESGMPKERFSAEFPKEGPSILRIQQVVRGDSAAYFCASSSQAISGNTIYFGEGSWLTVV.

This chain joins TRBV7-9 and TRBJ1-6, with D unclear. The germline V gene encodes CDR1 SEHNR and CDR2 FQNEAQ (reference sequence). Trimming shortened V by 4 bases and J by 7 bases, and 5 bases separated the two germline ends. This CDR3 has 12 amino acids. CDR3 coding DNA: TGTGCCAGCAGCTCACAAAATTCACCCCTCCACTTT. As protein: CASSSQNSPLHF.

The J gene is TRBJ1-6, the V gene TRBV11-2; 7 bases align to TRBD1. J was trimmed by 7 bases and V by 5 bases; bases with no gene match: 5. The CDR3 totals 14 residues. Germline V gene sequence: CDR1 SGHAT, CDR2 FQNNGV. The CDR3 nucleotides read TGTGCCAGCAGCCAGACAGGGAGGAATTCACCCCTCCACTTT. This translates into CASSQTGRNSPLHF.

The chain recombines TRBV3-1 (or the pseudogene TRBV3-2) with TRBJ2-1; 7 bases agree with TRBD2. Trimming took 4 bases from V and 4 from J; bases not matched to a gene: 4. CDR1 and CDR2 from the germline V gene are LGHDT and YNNKEL (reference sequence). The CDR3 has 14 residues. This CDR3 reads CASSRSGAYNEQFF. The CDR3 bases are TGTGCCAGCAGCCGCAGCGGGGCATACAATGAGCAGTTCTTC.

The chain links TRBV6-2 or TRBV6-3 to TRBJ1-3; the D is unclear. The length of the CDR3 is 16 residues. The germline CDR1 and CDR2 sequences are MNHEY and SVGEGT. V lost 2 bases to trimming and J lost 0 bases, with 11 bases between them. In nucleotides, the CDR3 is TGTGCCAGCAGTTACGCCGAGCCTACCTCTGGAAACACCATATATTTT. Its translation is CASSYAEPTSGNTIYF.

The chain combines TRBV28 with TRBJ2-7, with D unresolved. V was clipped by 4 bases and J by 0 bases, with 16 bases between them. This CDR3 is built from 16 residues. CDR1 is MDHEN and CDR2 is SYDVKM in the germline V gene. CDR3 in amino acids: CASSSVGLGASYEQYF. In DNA, the CDR3 is TGTGCCAGCAGTTCGGTAGGCCTAGGAGCCTCCTACGAGCAGTACTTC.

The rearrangement links TRBV13 to TRBJ2-1; TRBD2 might be the D (5 bases). The V end lost 4 bases, the J end lost 8 bases, and 12 bases lay between the germline ends. The germline V gene has CDR1 PRHDT and CDR2 FYEKMQ (reference sequence). The CDR3 is 13 residues long. The CDR3 region is CASSSGSRDEQFF. The CDR3 DNA reads TGTGCCAGCAGCTCCGGGTCGAGGGATGAGCAGTTCTTC.

The J gene is TRBJ2-5, the V gene TRBV5-5; TRBD2 matches at 9 bases. CDR1 SGHKS and CDR2 YYEKEE come from the germline V gene (reference sequence). This CDR3 spans 13 amino acids. J lost 7 bases, V lost 3 bases, and 4 bases had no gene match. The CDR3 spells CASSSGLAGTQYF. CDR3 coding DNA: TGTGCCAGCAGCTCGGGACTAGCAGGGACCCAGTACTTC.

The chain links TRBV2 to TRBJ1-3, with D maybe TRBD1 (5 bases). V lost 7 bases and J lost 0, with 16 bases in between. The CDR3 is made up of 16 amino acids. CDR1 and CDR2 (germline): SNHLY, FYNNEI. The CDR3 region is CASMTLRQISGNTIYF. CDR3 sequence (DNA): TGTGCCAGCATGACCCTAAGACAGATCTCTGGAAACACCATATATTTT.

This clone was found a few times. V is TRBV5-1 and J is TRBJ2-7; D unresolved. This CDR3 comprises 13 residues. V lost 4 bases and J 4 bases, leaving 12 bases between the germline ends. Per the germline V gene, CDR1 is SGHRS and CDR2 is YFSETQ. CDR3 coding DNA: TGCGCCAGCAGCCCATCCGGTGGTTACGAGCAGTACTTC. Its translation: CASSPSGGYEQYF.

The chain carries TRBV18 and TRBJ1-2; D possibly corresponds to TRBD1 (5 bases). This CDR3 has 13 amino acids. CDR1 and CDR2 from the germline V gene are KGHSH and LQKENI. V shed 10 bases and J shed 2 bases, with 14 bases lying between them. Written as DNA, the CDR3 is TGTGCCACCTCGGACAACACCAACTATGGCTACACCTTC. This gives the protein CATSDNTNYGYTF.

This chain uses TRBV6-2 or TRBV6-3 with TRBJ2-7; 9 nucleotides line up with TRBD2. Germline loops: CDR1 MNHEY, CDR2 SVGEGT. The CDR3 length is 15 residues. J lost 2 bases, V lost 6 bases, and 8 bases had no gene match. In DNA, the CDR3 is TGTGCCAGCAGCCTTAGCGGGAGAGGGCCCTACGAGCAGTACTTC. It translates to CASSLSGRGPYEQYF.

The rearrangement joins TRBV19 to TRBJ2-1; 12 positions match TRBD2. Germline lookup yields CDR1 LNHDA and CDR2 SQIVND (reference sequence). The CDR3 contains 15 residues. The J segment lost 8 bases and the V segment lost 5 bases, leaving 7 bases of the junction unmatched. In DNA, the CDR3 is TGTGCCAGTAGTGCGAGGACTAGCGGGAACTATGAGCAGTTCTTC. Protein: CASSARTSGNYEQFF.

There are a few counts of this clone. The genes are TRBV2 and TRBJ1-1; weak D call: TRBD1 (6 bases). This CDR3 spans 13 amino acids. Germline loops: CDR1 SNHLY, CDR2 FYNNEI. V was shortened by 7 bases and J by 1 base, with 10 bases between the two germline ends. CDR3 bases: TGTGCCAGCACGAAGGGGGAGAACACTGAAGCTTTCTTT. Its protein product is CASTKGENTEAFF.

V gene TRBV7-2 combines with J gene TRBJ2-5; tentatively, D is TRBD2 (5 bases). The CDR3 has 14 amino acids. Trimming shortened V by 5 bases and J by 5 bases, and 15 bases separated the two germline ends. The V gene's germline CDR1 is SGHTA and CDR2 FQGNSA. CDR3 in DNA: TGTGCCAGCAGCCGGGGAAACGTGGGGGAGACCCAGTACTTC. As protein: CASSRGNVGETQYF.

The V and J genes are TRBV7-9 and TRBJ2-5, with D possibly matching TRBD2 (6 bases). Germline V gene data show CDR1 as SEHNR and CDR2 as FQNEAQ (reference sequence). Trimming removed 3 bases at V and 3 bases at J, with 8 bases between. CDR3 length: 13 amino acids. The CDR3 sequence: CASSFGGKETQYF. CDR3 bases: TGTGCCAGCAGCTTCGGCGGGAAAGAGACCCAGTACTTC.

V is TRBV5-1 and J is TRBJ1-1; D is perhaps TRBD1 (5 bases). CDR1 is SGHRS and CDR2 is YFSETQ in the germline V gene. The CDR3 has 15 residues. The ends were cut back, 2 bases at V and 0 bases at J, with 11 bases in the middle. CDR3 residues: CASSFKAGLNTEAFF. CDR3 coding DNA: TGCGCCAGCAGCTTTAAGGCAGGGCTGAACACTGAAGCTTTCTTT.

This clone occurred once. The V gene is TRBV19, the J gene TRBJ1-6; 9 bases are shared with TRBD1. Germline V CDR1 and CDR2: LNHDA, SQIVND (reference sequence). J lost 6 bases, V lost 9 bases, and 3 bases had no gene match. The CDR3 contains 13 residues. CDR3 protein: CASRDRVNSPLHF. The CDR3 DNA sequence: TGTGCCAGCCGGGACAGGGTTAATTCACCCCTCCACTTT.

The chain combines TRBV4-2 with TRBJ2-7; 11 nucleotides line up with TRBD2. The CDR3 sequence is 19 residues long. Trimming took 0 bases from V and 1 from J; bases not matched to a gene: 11. CDR1 LGHNA and CDR2 YNFKEQ come from the germline V gene. The CDR3 DNA follows: TGTGCCAGCAGCCAAGAGGGGACTAGCGGCTCCGGGGGGTCCTACGAGCAGTACTTC. Protein: CASSQEGTSGSGGSYEQYF.

The chain recombines TRBV27 with TRBJ2-5, with TRBD2 identical over 14 bases. The CDR3 covers 15 residues. The V segment lost 6 bases and the J segment 2 bases; nucleotides outside the gene matches: 2. Germline CDR1 is MNHEY and CDR2 is SMNVEV (reference sequence). The CDR3 region has the DNA TGTGCCAGCAGGAGACTAGCGGGAGGGCAAGAGACCCAGTACTTC. This gives the protein CASRRLAGGQETQYF.

The chain joins TRBV19 to TRBJ1-2, with D tentatively TRBD1 (5 bases). V lost 6 bases to trimming and J lost 4 bases, with 21 bases between them. The V gene's germline CDR1 is LNHDA and CDR2 SQIVND (reference sequence). The CDR3 runs to 16 residues. The CDR3 loop reads CASRGGGQGNFYGYTF. The CDR3 DNA is TGTGCCAGTAGGGGAGGAGGCCAGGGCAACTTCTATGGCTACACCTTC.

This sequence joins TRBV19 and TRBJ1-2; TRBD1 matches at 9 bases. Germline V gene lookup returns CDR1 LNHDA and CDR2 SQIVND (reference sequence). The CDR3 is made up of 15 amino acids. J lost 0 bases, V lost 6 bases, and 5 bases had no gene match. The CDR3 region has the DNA TGTGCCAGTAGGAGGACAGGGGATCCTAACTATGGCTACACCTTC. This encodes CASRRTGDPNYGYTF.

V is TRBV11-2 and J is TRBJ1-5; D perhaps matches TRBD1 (6 bases). Trimming cost V 1 base and J 6 bases, with 7 bases left between them. The CDR3 sequence is 13 residues long. Germline lookup yields CDR1 SGHAT and CDR2 FQNNGV. Written as DNA, the CDR3 is TGTGCCAGCAGCTTAGGGACAGCTCAGCCCCAGCATTTT. Translated: CASSLGTAQPQHF.

J is TRBJ1-4 and V is TRBV2, with 9 bases fitting TRBD1. V shed 1 base and J 4 bases; nucleotides not matched to a gene: 1. Per germline, CDR1 SNHLY and CDR2 FYNNEI. The CDR3 covers 15 residues. The CDR3 sequence: CASSEGDRDNEKLFF. The CDR3 DNA reads as TGTGCCAGCAGTGAAGGGGACAGGGATAATGAAAAACTGTTTTTT.

V gene TRBV29-1 combines with J gene TRBJ1-2; the match to TRBD1 covers 9 bases. Germline V gene lookup returns CDR1 SQVTM and CDR2 ANQGSEA. The CDR3 has 11 residues. The V segment lost 7 bases and the J segment 5 bases; nucleotides outside the gene matches: 2. The CDR3 DNA reads as TGCAGCGCCGGGACAGGGTATGGCTACACCTTC. Its translation is CSAGTGYGYTF.

This clone was counted between two and nine times. V usage is TRBV5-1 and J usage is TRBJ2-4, with TRBD1 as a possible D gene (5 bases). Per germline, CDR1 SGHRS and CDR2 YFSETQ. The CDR3 totals 15 residues. With 0 bases removed from V and 1 base from J, the gap between germline ends came to 8 bases. As DNA, the CDR3 is TGCGCCAGCAGCTTGGGGACACTGGCCAAAAACATTCAGTACTTC. Translating gives CASSLGTLAKNIQYF.